Sequencing of this T cell receptor (beta chain) was carried out in a study of blood T cell repertoires in COVID-19. This CDR3 region has 16 residues. Germline V gene lookup returns CDR1 MGHRA and CDR2 YSYEKL. The V gene lost 4 bases and the J gene lost 0 bases, with 13 bases spanning the gap. TCRdb's copy holds only in-frame clones and misses some; the assay was immunoSEQ multiplex PCR. The table lists roughly 220,000 clones, around 89% of them singletons. Participant ages covered roughly 18 to 90 years across about 25 US areas. Sequenced: PBMCs or T cells enriched from blood (not recorded which). This TCR came from a man between 25 and 39 years old who had been exposed to COVID-19. The V call is TRBV4-1, the J call TRBJ1-3; D gene ambiguous. The CDR3 coding sequence is TGCGCCAGCAGCCTACCGGGAGGGAACTCTGGAAACACCATATATTTT. Its protein is CASSLPGGNSGNTIYF.